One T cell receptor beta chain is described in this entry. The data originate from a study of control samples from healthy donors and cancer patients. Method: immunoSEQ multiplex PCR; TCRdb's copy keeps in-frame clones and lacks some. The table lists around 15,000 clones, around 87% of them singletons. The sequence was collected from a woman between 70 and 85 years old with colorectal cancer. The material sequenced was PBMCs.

In DNA, the CDR3 is TGTGCCAGCAGCTTAGCTGGGGCTGACTATGGCTACACCTTC. Its protein is CASSLAGADYGYTF. This chain joins TRBV7-2 and TRBJ1-2; the D gene is possibly TRBD1 (5 bases). Germline assignment: CDR1 SGHTA and CDR2 FQGNSA. CDR3 length: 14 amino acids. The ends were cut back, 0 bases at V and 3 bases at J, with 8 bases in the middle.